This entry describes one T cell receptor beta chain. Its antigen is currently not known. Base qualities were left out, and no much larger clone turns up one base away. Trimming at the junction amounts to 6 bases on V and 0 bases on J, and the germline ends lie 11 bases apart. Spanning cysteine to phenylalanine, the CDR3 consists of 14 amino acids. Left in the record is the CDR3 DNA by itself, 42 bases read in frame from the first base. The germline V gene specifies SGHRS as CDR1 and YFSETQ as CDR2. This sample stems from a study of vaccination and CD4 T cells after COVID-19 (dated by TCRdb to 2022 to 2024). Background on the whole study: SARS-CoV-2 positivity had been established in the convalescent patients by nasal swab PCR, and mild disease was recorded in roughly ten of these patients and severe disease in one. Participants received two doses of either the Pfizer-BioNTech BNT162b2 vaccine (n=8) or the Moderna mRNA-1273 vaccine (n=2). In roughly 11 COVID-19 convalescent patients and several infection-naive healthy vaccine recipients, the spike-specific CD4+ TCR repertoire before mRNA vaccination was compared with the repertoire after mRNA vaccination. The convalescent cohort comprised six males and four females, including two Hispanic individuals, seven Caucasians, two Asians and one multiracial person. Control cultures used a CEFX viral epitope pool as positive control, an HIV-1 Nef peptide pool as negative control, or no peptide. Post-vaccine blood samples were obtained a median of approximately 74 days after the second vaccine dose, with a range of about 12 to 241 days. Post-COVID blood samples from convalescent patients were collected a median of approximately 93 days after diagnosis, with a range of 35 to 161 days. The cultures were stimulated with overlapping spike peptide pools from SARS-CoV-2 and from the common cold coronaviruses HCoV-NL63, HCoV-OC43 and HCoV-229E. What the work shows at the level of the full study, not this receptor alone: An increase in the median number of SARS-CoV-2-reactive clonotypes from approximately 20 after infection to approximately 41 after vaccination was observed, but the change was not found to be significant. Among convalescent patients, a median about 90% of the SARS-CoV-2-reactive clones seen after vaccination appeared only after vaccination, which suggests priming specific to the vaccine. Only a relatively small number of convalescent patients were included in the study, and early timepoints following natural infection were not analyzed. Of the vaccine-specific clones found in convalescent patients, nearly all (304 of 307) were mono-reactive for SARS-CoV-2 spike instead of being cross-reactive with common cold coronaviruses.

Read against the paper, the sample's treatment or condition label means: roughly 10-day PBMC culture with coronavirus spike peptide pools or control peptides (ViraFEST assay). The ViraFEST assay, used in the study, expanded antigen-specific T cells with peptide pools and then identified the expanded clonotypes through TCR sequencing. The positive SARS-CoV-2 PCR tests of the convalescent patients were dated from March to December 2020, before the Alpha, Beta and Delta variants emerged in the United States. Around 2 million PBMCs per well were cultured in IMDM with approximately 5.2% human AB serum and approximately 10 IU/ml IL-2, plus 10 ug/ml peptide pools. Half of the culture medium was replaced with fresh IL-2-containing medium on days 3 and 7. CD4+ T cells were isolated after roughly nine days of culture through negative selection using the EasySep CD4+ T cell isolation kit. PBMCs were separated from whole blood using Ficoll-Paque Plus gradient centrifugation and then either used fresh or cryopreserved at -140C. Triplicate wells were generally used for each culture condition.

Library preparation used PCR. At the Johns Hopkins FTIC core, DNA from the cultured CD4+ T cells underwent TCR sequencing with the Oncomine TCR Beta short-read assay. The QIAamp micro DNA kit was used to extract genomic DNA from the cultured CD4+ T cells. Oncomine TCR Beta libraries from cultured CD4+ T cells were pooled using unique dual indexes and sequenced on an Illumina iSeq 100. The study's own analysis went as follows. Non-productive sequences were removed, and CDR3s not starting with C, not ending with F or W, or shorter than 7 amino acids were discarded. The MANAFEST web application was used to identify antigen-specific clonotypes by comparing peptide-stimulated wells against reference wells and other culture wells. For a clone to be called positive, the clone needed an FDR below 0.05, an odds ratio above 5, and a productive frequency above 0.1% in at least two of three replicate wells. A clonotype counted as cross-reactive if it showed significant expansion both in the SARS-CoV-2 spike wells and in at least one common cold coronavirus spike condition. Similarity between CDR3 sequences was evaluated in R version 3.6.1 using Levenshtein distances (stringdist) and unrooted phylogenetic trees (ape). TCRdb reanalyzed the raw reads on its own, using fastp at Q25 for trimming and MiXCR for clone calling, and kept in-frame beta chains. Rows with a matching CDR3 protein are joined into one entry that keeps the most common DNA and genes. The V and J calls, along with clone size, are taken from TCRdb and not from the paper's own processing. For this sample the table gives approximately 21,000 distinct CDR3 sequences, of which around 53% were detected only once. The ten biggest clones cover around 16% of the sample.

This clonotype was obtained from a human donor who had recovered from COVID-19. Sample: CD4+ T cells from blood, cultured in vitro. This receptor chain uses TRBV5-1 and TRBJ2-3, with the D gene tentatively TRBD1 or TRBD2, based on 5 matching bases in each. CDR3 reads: CASTAGTSTDTQYF. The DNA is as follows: TGCGCCAGCACCGCCGGGACCAGCACAGATACGCAGTATTTT.